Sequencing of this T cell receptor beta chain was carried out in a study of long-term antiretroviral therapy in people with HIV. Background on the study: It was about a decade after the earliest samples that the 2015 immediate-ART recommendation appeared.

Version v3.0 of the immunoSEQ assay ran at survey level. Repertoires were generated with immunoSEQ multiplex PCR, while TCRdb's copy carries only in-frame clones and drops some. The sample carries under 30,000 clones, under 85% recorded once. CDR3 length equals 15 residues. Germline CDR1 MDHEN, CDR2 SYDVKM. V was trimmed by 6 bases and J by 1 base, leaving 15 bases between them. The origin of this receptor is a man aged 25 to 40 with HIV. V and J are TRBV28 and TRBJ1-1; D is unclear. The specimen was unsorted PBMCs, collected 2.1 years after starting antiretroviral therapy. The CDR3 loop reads CASRGLLIGNTEAFF. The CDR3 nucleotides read TGTGCCAGCAGAGGGCTTCTCATCGGGAACACTGAAGCTTTCTTT.